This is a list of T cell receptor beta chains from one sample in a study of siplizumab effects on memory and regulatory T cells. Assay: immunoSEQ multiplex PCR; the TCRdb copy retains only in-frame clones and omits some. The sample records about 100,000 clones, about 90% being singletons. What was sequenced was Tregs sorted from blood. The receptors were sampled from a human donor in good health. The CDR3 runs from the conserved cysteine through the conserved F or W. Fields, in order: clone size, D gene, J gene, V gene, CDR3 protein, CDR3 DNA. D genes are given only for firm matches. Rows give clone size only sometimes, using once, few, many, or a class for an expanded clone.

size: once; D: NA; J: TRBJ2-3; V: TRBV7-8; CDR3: CASSLVPDTQYF; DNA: TGTGCCAGCAGCTTAGTTCCGGATACGCAGTATTTT
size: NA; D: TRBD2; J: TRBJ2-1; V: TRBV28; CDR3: CASSLLSGTSGPGFF; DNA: TGTGCCAGCAGTTTATTATCCGGGACTAGCGGGCCAGGGTTCTTC
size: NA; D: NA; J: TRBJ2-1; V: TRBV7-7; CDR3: CASSLQVNNEQFF; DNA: TGTGCTAGCAGCTTACAGGTGAACAATGAGCAGTTCTTC
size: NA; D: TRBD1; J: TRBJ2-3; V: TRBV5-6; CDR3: CASSWGTGITSTDTQYF; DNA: TGTGCCAGCAGCTGGGGGACAGGGATTACTAGCACAGATACGCAGTATTTT
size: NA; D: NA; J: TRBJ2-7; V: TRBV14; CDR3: CASSQAKATLSYEQYF; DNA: TGTGCCAGCAGCCAAGCTAAAGCTACACTCTCCTACGAGCAGTACTTC
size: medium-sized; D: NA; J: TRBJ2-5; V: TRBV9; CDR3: CASSIKETQYF; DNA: TGTGCCAGCAGCATTAAAGAGACCCAGTACTTC
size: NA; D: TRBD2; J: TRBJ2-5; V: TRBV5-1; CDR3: CASSLAFGGETQYF; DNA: TGCGCCAGCAGCTTGGCCTTCGGGGGGGAGACCCAGTACTTC
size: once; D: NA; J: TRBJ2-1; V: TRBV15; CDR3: CATSRGDGETYNEQFF; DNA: TGTGCCACCAGCAGAGGGGACGGCGAAACCTACAATGAGCAGTTCTTC
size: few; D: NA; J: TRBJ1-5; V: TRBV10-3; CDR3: CAISEGHSNQPQHF; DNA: TGTGCCATCAGCGAGGGACACTCAAATCAGCCCCAGCATTTT
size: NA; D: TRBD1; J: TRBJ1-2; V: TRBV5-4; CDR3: CASSLPRQGPFGGYTF; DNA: TGTGCCAGCAGCTTGCCCCGACAGGGCCCTTTCGGAGGCTACACCTTC
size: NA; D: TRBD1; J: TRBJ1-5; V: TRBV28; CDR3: CASRRSIVQGASNQPQHF; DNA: TGTGCCAGCAGGAGATCAATCGTTCAGGGGGCAAGCAATCAGCCCCAGCATTTT